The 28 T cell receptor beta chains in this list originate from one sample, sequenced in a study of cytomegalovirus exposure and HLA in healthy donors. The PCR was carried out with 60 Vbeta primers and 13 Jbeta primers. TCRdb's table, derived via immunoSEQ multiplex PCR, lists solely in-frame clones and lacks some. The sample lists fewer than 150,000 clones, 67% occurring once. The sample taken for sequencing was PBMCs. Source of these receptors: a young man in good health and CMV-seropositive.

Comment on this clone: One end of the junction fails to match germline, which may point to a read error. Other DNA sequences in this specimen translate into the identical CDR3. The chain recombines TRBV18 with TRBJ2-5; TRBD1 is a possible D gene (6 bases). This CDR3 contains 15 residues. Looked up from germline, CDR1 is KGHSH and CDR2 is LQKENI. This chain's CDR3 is CASSPQADSKETQYF. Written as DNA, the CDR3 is TGTGCCAGCTCGCCACAGGCGGACAGCAAAGAGACCCAGTACTTC.

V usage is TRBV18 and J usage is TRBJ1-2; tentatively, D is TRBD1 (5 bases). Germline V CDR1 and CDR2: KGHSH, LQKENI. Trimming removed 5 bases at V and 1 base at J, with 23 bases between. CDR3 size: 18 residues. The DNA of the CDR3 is TGTGCCAGCTCATTGCTGGGGACGGGGGGATACTTTAACTATGGCTACACCTTC. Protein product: CASSLLGTGGYFNYGYTF. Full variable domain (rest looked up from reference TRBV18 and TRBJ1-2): NAGVMQNPRHLVRRRGQEARLRCSPMKGHSHVYWYRQLPEEGLKFMVYLQKENIIDESGMPKERFSAEFPKEGPSILRIQQVVRGDSAAYFCASSLLGTGGYFNYGYTFGSGTRLTVV.

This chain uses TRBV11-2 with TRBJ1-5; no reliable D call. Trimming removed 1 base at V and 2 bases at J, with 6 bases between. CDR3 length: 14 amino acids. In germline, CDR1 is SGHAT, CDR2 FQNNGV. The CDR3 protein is CASSLGLGNQPQHF. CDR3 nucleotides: TGTGCCAGCAGCTTAGGTCTTGGCAATCAGCCCCAGCATTTT.

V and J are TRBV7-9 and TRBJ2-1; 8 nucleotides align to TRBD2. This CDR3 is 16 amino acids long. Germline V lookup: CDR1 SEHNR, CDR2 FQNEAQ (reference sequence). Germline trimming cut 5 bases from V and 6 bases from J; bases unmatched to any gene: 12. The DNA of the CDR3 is TGTGCCAGCAGCGAGAAGGGACTAGTAGGTGTCAATGAGCAGTTCTTC. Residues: CASSEKGLVGVNEQFF.

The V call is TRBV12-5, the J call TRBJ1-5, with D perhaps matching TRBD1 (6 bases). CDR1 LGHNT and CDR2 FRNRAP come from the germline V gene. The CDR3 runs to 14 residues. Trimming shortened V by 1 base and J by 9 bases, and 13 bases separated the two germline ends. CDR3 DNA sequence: TGTGCTAGTGGTTTGGACAGGGAAATGCGGCCCCAGCATTTT. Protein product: CASGLDREMRPQHF.

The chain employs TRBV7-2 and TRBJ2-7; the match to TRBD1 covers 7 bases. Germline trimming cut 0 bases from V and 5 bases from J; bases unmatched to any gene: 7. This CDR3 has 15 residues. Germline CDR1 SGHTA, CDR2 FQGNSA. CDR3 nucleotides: TGTGCCAGCAGCTTAGCGCCGGGACAGACCCACGAGCAGTACTTC. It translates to CASSLAPGQTHEQYF.

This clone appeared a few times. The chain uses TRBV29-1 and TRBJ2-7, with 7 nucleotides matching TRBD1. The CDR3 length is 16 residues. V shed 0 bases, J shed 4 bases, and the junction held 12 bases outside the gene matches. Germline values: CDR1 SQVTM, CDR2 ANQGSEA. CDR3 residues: CSVEDLNRGPIYEQYV. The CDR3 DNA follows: TGCAGCGTTGAAGATCTTAACAGGGGCCCGATATACGAGCAGTACGTC.

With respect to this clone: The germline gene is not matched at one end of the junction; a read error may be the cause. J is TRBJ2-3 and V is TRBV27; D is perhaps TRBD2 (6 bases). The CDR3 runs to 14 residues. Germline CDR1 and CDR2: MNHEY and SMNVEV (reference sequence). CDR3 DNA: TGCGCTTTAAGCGGAGGGGCCTTCACAGATACGCAGTATTTT. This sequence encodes CALSGGAFTDTQYF.

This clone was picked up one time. The CDR3 region is CATRQGVGQPQHF. Here the CDR3 DNA reads TGTGCCACTAGACAGGGTGTGGGCCAGCCCCAGCATTTT. The V and J genes are TRBV10-3 and TRBJ1-5, with 7 bases lining up with TRBD1. This CDR3 has 13 residues. The germline gives CDR1 ENHRY, CDR2 SYGVKD. V lost 10 bases to trimming and J lost 7 bases; unmatched junction nucleotides: 10.

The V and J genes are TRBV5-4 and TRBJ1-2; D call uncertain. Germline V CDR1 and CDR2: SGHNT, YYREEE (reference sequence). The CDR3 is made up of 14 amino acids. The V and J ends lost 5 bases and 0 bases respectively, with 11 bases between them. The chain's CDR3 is CASSWVDTNYGYTF. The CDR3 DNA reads TGTGCCAGCAGTTGGGTCGACACTAACTATGGCTACACCTTC.

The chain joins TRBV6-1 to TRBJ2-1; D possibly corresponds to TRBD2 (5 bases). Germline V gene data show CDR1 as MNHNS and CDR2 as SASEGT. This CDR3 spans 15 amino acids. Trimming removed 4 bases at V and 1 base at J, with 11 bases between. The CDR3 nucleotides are TGTGCCAGCAGTGGGGAGCTGGGATCCTACAATGAGCAGTTCTTC. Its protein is CASSGELGSYNEQFF.

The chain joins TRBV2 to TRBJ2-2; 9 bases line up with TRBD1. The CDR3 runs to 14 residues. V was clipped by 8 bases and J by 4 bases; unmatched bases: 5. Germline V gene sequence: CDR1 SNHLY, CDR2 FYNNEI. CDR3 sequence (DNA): TGTGCCAGCGGAGGGACAGGGTCCACCGGGGAGCTGTTTTTT. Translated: CASGGTGSTGELFF.

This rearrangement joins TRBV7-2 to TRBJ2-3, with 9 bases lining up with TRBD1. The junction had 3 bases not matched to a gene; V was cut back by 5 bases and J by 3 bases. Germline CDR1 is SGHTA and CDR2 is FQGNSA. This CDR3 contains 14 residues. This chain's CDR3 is CASSRQGGTDTQYF. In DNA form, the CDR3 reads TGTGCCAGCAGCCGACAGGGGGGGACAGATACGCAGTATTTT.

The CDR3 protein is CASSSGGSGTEAFF. The CDR3 bases are TGCGCCAGCAGCTCAGGGGGCTCTGGCACTGAAGCTTTCTTT. This rearrangement joins TRBV5-1 to TRBJ1-1, with 8 bases identical to TRBD1. V shed 3 bases and J 4 bases; nucleotides not matched to a gene: 5. CDR3 size: 14 residues. CDR1 and CDR2 from the germline V gene are SGHRS and YFSETQ.

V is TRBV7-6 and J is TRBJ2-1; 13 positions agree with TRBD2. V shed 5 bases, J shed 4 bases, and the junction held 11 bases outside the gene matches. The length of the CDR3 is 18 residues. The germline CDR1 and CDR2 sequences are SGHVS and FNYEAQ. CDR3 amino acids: CASSLLTRTSGGYNEQFF. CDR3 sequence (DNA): TGTGCCAGCAGCCTCCTAACTCGGACTAGCGGGGGATACAATGAGCAGTTCTTC. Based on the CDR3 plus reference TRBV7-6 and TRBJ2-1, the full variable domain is GAGVSQSPRYKVTKRGQDVALRCDPISGHVSLYWYRQALGQGPEFLTYFNYEAQQDKSGLPNDRFSAERPEGSISTLTIQRTEQRDSAMYRCASSLLTRTSGGYNEQFFGPGTRLTVL.

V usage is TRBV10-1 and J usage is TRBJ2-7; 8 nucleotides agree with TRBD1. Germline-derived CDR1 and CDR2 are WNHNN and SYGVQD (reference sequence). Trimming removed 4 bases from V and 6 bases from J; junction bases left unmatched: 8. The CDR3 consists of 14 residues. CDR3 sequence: CASSVVTGAREQYV. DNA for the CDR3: TGCGCCAGCAGTGTGGTGACAGGGGCCCGCGAGCAGTACGTC.

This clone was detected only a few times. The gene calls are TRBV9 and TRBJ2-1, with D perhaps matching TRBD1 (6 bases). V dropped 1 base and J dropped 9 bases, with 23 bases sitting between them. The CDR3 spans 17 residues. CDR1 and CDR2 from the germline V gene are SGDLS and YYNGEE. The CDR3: CASSVRSSRGSDSEQFF. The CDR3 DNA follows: TGTGCCAGCAGCGTAAGGTCCAGTAGAGGGTCGGACAGTGAGCAGTTCTTC.

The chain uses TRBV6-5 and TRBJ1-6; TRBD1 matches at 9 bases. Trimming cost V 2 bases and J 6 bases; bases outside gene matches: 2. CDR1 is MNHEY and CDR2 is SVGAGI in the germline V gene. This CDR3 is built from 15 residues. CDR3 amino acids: CASSYRDRANSPLHF. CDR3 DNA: TGTGCCAGCAGTTACCGGGACAGGGCTAATTCACCCCTCCACTTT.

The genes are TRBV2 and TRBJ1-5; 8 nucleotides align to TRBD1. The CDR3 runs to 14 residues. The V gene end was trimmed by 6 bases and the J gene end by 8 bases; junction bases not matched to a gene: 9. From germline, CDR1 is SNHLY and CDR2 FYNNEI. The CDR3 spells CASSLGQGRKPQHF. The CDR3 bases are TGTGCCAGCAGCCTCGGACAGGGTCGGAAGCCCCAGCATTTT.

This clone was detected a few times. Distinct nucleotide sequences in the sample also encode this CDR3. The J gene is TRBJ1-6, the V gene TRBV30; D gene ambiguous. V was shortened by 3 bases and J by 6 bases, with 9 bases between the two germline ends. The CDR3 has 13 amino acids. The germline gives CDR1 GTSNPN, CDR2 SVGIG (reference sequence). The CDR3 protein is CAWSEALNSPLHF. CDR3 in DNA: TGTGCCTGGAGCGAGGCTCTTAATTCACCCCTCCACTTT.

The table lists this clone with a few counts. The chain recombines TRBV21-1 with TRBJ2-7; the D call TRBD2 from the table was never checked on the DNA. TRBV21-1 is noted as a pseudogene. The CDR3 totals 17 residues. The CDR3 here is CASSKENDGTGESEQYV. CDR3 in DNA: TGTGCCAGCAGCAAAGAGAATGACGGGACGGGGGAGAGCGAGCAGTACGTC.

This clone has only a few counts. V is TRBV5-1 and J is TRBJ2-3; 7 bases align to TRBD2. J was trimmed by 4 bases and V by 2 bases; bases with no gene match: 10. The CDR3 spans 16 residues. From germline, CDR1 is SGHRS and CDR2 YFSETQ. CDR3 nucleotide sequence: TGCGCCAGCAGCTTAGTCGGGGGGAATTCACCAGATACGCAGTATTTT. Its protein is CASSLVGGNSPDTQYF. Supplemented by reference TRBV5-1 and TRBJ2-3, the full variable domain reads KAGVTQTPRYLIKTRGQQVTLSCSPISGHRSVSWYQQTPGQGLQFLFEYFSETQRNKGNFPGRFSGRQFSNSRSEMNVSTLELGDSALYLCASSLVGGNSPDTQYFGPGTRLTVL.

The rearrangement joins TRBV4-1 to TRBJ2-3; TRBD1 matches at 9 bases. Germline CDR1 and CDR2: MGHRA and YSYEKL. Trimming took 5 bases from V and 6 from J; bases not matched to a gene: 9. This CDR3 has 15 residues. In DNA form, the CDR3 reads TGCGCCAGCAGCTTACCGGGACAGGGCGAGGATACGCAGTATTTT. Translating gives CASSLPGQGEDTQYF.

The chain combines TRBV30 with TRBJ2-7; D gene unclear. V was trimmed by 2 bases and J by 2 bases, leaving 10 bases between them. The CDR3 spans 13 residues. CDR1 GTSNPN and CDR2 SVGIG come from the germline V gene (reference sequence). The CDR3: CAWSNLVAYEQYF. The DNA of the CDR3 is TGTGCCTGGAGTAACCTCGTAGCCTACGAGCAGTACTTC.

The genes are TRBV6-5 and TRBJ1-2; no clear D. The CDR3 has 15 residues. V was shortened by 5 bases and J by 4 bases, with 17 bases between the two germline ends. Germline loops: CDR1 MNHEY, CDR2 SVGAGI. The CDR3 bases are TGTGCCAGCAGTCCCTCCCAACTAGATTTCTATGGCTACACCTTC. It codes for CASSPSQLDFYGYTF.

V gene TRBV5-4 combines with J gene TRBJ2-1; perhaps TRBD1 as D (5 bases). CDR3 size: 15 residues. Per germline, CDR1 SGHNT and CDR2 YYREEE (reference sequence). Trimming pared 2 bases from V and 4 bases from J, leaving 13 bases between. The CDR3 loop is CASSFRAFGYNEQFF. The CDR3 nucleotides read TGTGCCAGCAGCTTCAGGGCATTTGGGTACAATGAGCAGTTCTTC.

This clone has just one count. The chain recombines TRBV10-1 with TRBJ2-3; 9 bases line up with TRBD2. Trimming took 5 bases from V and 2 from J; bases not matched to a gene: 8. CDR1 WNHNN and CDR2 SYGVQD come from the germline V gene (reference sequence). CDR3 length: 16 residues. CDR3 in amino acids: CASSPRLAGFTDTQYF. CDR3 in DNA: TGCGCCAGCAGTCCCAGGCTAGCGGGATTCACAGATACGCAGTATTTT.

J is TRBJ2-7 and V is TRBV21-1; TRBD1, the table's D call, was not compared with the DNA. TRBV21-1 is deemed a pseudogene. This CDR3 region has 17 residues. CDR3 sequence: CASSTMGNDRSPNEQYV. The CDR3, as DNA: TGTGCCAGCAGCACCATGGGGAACGACAGGTCCCCCAACGAGCAGTACGTC.